The clone carrying this T cell receptor beta chain was found once. This record belongs to a study of blood T cell repertoires in COVID-19. Seattle cases were enrolled at active infection and followed longitudinally. The J segment lost 2 bases and the V segment lost 2 bases, leaving 9 bases of the junction unmatched. Germline V gene sequence: CDR1 MDHEN, CDR2 SYDVKM. The CDR3 runs 17 residues. Study processing details: It was from reference gene primer amplification that nucleated cell counts were estimated. Some clones are missing from TCRdb's copy, which holds only in-frame ones; the method was immunoSEQ multiplex PCR. The DNA gave D and trimming, while V, J and clone size come from that table. In the table there are 100,000 to 150,000 clones, 85% of which are singletons.

Input material: peripheral blood. The clonotype was recovered from a woman older than 75 with COVID-19, enrolled during active disease. The chain couples TRBV28 to TRBJ1-3, with 7 bases lining up with TRBD1. This CDR3 is CASSLSPLQGTGNTIYF. CDR3 sequence (DNA): TGTGCCAGCAGTTTAAGCCCGTTACAGGGGACTGGAAACACCATATATTTT.